Only one count was recorded for the clone carrying this TCR beta chain. As yet, its antigen is unknown. This entry belongs to a study of graft-versus-host responses after intestinal transplantation. This table comes from immunoSEQ multiplex PCR, and its TCRdb copy is limited to in-frame clones, with some not included. The table shows about 71,000 clones, with roughly 88% occurring only once. The V and J ends lost 0 bases and 2 bases, in that order; junction bases with no gene match: 2. The CDR3 consists of 16 residues. Germline CDR1 LGHNA, CDR2 YNFKEQ. The sequenced sample was unstimulated CD8+ T cells sorted from spleen or lymph node cells, obtained before intestinal transplant. This chain connects TRBV4-2 to TRBJ1-2; 11 bases are shared with TRBD1. The sequence came from a human donor who received an intestinal transplant. Here the CDR3 DNA reads TGTGCCAGCAGCCAAGAAGGGACAGGGGGGAACTATGGCTACACCTTC. Amino acid sequence: CASSQEGTGGNYGYTF.